Below, 4 T cell receptor beta chains from the same sample are listed, as sequenced in a study of T cell responses to AZD1222 COVID-19 vaccine. Assay: immunoSEQ multiplex PCR; the TCRdb copy retains only in-frame clones and omits some. Of under 150,000 clones detected, roughly 88% appear once; the ten largest clones hold around a tenth. The material sequenced was peripheral blood, taken on day 0 of AZD1222 vaccination. The origin of the receptors is an adult in good health.

The V gene is TRBV13, the J gene TRBJ2-1; TRBD2 aligns across 9 bases. The V gene's germline CDR1 is PRHDT and CDR2 FYEKMQ (reference sequence). V lost 5 bases to trimming and J lost 15 bases; unmatched junction nucleotides: 8. The length of the CDR3 is 12 residues. DNA of the CDR3: TGTGCCAGCAGCGTCCTACTAGCGGGCCTGTTCTTC. Its translation is CASSVLLAGLFF.

The CDR3 spells CASSEGDTEAFF. As DNA, the CDR3 is TGTGCCAGCAGCGAAGGGGATACTGAAGCTTTCTTT. The rearrangement joins TRBV9 to TRBJ1-1, with D maybe TRBD1 (5 bases). Germline V CDR1 and CDR2: SGDLS, YYNGEE. CDR3 length: 12 amino acids. Trimming removed 3 bases from V and 5 bases from J, with 8 bases in between.

This clone came up once. The gene calls are TRBV28 and TRBJ2-1, with TRBD2 as a possible D gene (5 bases). With 2 bases removed from V and 7 bases from J, the gap between germline ends came to 12 bases. CDR3 size: 14 residues. Germline V gene data show CDR1 as MDHEN and CDR2 as SYDVKM. For the CDR3, the DNA is TGTGCCAGCAGTTTAGAGGGATTATGGAATGAGCAGTTCTTC. Its translation: CASSLEGLWNEQFF.

The chain couples TRBV11-2 to TRBJ1-1; possible D gene TRBD1, 5 bases. CDR1 and CDR2 (germline): SGHAT, FQNNGV. The CDR3 loop spans 14 amino acids. V was cut by 3 bases and J by 1 base, with 9 bases left in between. The CDR3 DNA reads as TGTGCCAGCAGCTTTGGGAGGGGGAACACTGAAGCTTTCTTT. It translates to CASSFGRGNTEAFF.